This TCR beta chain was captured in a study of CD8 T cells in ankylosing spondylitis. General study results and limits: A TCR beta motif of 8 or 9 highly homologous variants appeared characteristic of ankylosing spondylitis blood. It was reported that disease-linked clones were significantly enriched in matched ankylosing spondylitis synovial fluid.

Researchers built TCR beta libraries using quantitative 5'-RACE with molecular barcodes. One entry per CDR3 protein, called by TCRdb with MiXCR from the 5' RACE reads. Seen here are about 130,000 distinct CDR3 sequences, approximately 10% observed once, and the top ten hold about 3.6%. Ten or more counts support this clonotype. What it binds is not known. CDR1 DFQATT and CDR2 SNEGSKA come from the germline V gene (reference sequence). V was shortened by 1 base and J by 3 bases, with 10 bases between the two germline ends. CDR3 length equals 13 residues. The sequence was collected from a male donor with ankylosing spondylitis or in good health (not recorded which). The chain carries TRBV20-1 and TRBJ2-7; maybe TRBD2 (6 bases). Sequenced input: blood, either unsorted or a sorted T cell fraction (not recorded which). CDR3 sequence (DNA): TGCAGTGCTAGAGGGACGGGAGTCTACGAGCAGTACTTC. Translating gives CSARGTGVYEQYF.